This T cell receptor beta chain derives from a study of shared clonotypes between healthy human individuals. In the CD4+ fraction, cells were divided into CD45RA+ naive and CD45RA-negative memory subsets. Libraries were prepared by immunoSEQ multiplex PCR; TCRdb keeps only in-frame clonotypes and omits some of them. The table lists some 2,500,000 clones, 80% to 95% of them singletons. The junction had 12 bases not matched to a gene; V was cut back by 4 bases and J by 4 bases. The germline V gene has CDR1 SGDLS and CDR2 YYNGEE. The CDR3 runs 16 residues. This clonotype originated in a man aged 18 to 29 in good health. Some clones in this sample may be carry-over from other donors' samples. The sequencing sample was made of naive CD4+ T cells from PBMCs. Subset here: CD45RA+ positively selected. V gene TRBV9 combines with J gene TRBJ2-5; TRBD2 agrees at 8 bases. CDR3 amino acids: CASSILNGLAGETQYF. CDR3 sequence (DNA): TGTGCCAGCAGCATCCTAAATGGGCTAGCGGGAGAGACCCAGTACTTC.